A single sample gave rise to the 27 T cell receptor beta chains below, sequenced in a study of cytomegalovirus exposure and HLA in healthy donors (TCRdb year 2017). The library was prepared using the immunoSEQ multiplex PCR assay. For the multiplex PCR, a mixture combining 60 forward primers for TCR Vbeta segments and 13 reverse primers for TCR Jbeta segments was used. TCRdb stores this immuneACCESS table with in-frame sequences only. Part of the clones is absent; in the studies checked, under half of the shortfall reflects unresolved V genes, and no reason is known for the rest. The sample table holds about 120,000 clones, of which roughly 83% were seen once. Clones ranked in the top ten supply 20% of the sample. The specimen sequenced was PBMCs. The receptors come from a young man in good health and CMV-seropositive.

The V call is TRBV11-2, the J call TRBJ2-7, with 7 bases fitting TRBD1. Per the germline V gene, CDR1 is SGHAT and CDR2 is FQNNGV. The CDR3 totals 14 residues. J gave up 2 bases and V 4 bases, and 5 bases lay outside the gene matches. In DNA, the CDR3 is TGTGCCAGCAGCTATTACAGGGGACCCTACGAGCAGTACTTC. Amino acids: CASSYYRGPYEQYF.

With respect to this clone: Relative to the germline gene, one junction end is altered; a read error may explain this. This same CDR3 is encoded by further DNA sequences in the sample. V is TRBV30 and J is TRBJ2-7; the match to TRBD1 covers 8 bases. Germline V gene lookup returns CDR1 GTSNPN and CDR2 SVGIG (reference sequence). The CDR3 covers 13 residues. The CDR3 sequence is CAWSKQGGYEQYF. The CDR3 DNA follows: TGCGCCTGGTCAAAACAGGGGGGCTACGAGCAGTACTTC.

This clone has only one observation. V and J are TRBV5-1 and TRBJ1-1, with D maybe TRBD1 (6 bases). Per germline, CDR1 SGHRS and CDR2 YFSETQ. The V and J ends lost 2 bases and 5 bases respectively, with 19 bases between them. The CDR3 loop spans 16 amino acids. The DNA of the CDR3 is TGCGCCAGCAGCTTAAGTGGGGGCAGGGGATGGACTGAAGCTTTCTTT. It encodes CASSLSGGRGWTEAFF.

The V gene is TRBV7-6, the J gene TRBJ2-1; TRBD2 matches 8 bases. The V segment lost 1 base and the J segment 5 bases; nucleotides outside the gene matches: 4. There are 15 residues in the CDR3. Per the germline V gene, CDR1 is SGHVS and CDR2 is FNYEAQ. CDR3 coding DNA: TGTGCCAGCAGCTTAGAACTAGCGGATCACAATGAGCAGTTCTTC. Residues: CASSLELADHNEQFF.

The V and J genes are TRBV30 and TRBJ1-1; tentative D call: TRBD1 (6 bases). Germline V gene data show CDR1 as GTSNPN and CDR2 as SVGIG (reference sequence). CDR3 length: 14 amino acids. V lost 3 bases to trimming and J lost 1 base, with 12 bases between them. Here the CDR3 reads CAWSKDRSNTEAFF. CDR3 nucleotide sequence: TGTGCCTGGAGCAAGGACAGATCGAACACTGAAGCTTTCTTT.

This clone was found a few times. The gene calls are TRBV5-6 and TRBJ1-1; D unclear. This CDR3 comprises 12 residues. V lost 0 bases and J 7 bases, leaving 7 bases between the germline ends. Germline CDR1 is SGHDT and CDR2 is YYEEEE. The CDR3 nucleotides read TGTGCCAGCAGCTTGGCGGGGTTTGAAGCTTTCTTT. Protein: CASSLAGFEAFF.

V and J are TRBV6-5 and TRBJ2-2; 7 bases map to TRBD2. Germline CDR1 reads MNHEY; CDR2 reads SVGAGI. The CDR3 totals 13 residues. Trimming at V came to 8 bases and at J to 5 bases, leaving 5 bases not matched to a gene. The CDR3 region has the DNA TGTGCCAGCCACCCCGGGGGGACCGGGGAGCTGTTTTTT. It codes for CASHPGGTGELFF.

V is TRBV5-1 and J is TRBJ2-5, with TRBD2 as a possible D gene (6 bases). Trimming cost V 7 bases and J 0 bases, with 10 bases left between them. This CDR3 is 13 amino acids long. Germline V gives CDR1 SGHRS, CDR2 YFSETQ. CDR3 loop: CASGAGYQETQYF. CDR3 bases: TGCGCCAGCGGGGCGGGGTACCAAGAGACCCAGTACTTC.

The V and J genes are TRBV19 and TRBJ1-1; 8 bases are shared with TRBD1. The germline V gene has CDR1 LNHDA and CDR2 SQIVND (reference sequence). With V trimmed by 9 bases and J by 4 bases, 10 bases remained unmatched. The CDR3 is 14 residues long. CDR3 in DNA: TGTGCCAGCCGACAGGGGACATTGAGCACTGAAGCTTTCTTT. Translated, it gives CASRQGTLSTEAFF.

The CDR3 reads CASSEAYRDYSGNTIYF. The CDR3 DNA reads TGTGCCAGCAGTGAAGCTTACCGGGACTACTCTGGAAACACCATATATTTT. The chain carries TRBV6-1 and TRBJ1-3, with a weak D call TRBD1 (5 bases). This CDR3 comprises 17 residues. The V and J ends lost 0 bases and 0 bases respectively, with 12 bases between them. Germline CDR1 and CDR2: MNHNS and SASEGT.

This clone was seen only once. This rearrangement joins TRBV4-1 to TRBJ2-7, with D perhaps TRBD2 (6 bases). Trimming shortened V by 5 bases and J by 0 bases, and 14 bases separated the two germline ends. The CDR3 sequence is 15 residues long. The V gene's germline CDR1 is MGHRA and CDR2 YSYEKL. CDR3 protein: CASSWGDSRSYEQYF. CDR3 DNA: TGCGCCAGCAGCTGGGGGGATTCCCGCTCCTACGAGCAGTACTTC.

V and J are TRBV5-5 and TRBJ1-2; D uncertain. The CDR3 runs to 16 residues. V lost 4 bases, J lost 4 bases, and 20 bases lay in between. CDR1 and CDR2 (germline): SGHKS, YYEKEE (reference sequence). The CDR3 nucleotides read TGTGCCAGCAGCACACACGGGGAGGGTGTGATCTATGGCTACACCTTC. As protein: CASSTHGEGVIYGYTF.

The chain links TRBV10-3 to TRBJ1-1; D call uncertain. CDR1 is ENHRY, CDR2 SYGVKD, per germline. This CDR3 contains 13 residues. Trimming shortened V by 4 bases and J by 3 bases, and 9 bases separated the two germline ends. As DNA, the CDR3 is TGTGCCATCAGTGTAGAAGTGGACACTGAAGCTTTCTTT. Its protein is CAISVEVDTEAFF.

The rearrangement links TRBV6-6 to TRBJ1-5; tentatively, D is TRBD1 (6 bases). This CDR3 contains 13 residues. The germline gives CDR1 MNHNY, CDR2 SVGAGI (reference sequence). With 7 bases removed from V and 2 bases from J, the gap between germline ends came to 9 bases. In nucleotides, the CDR3 is TGTGCCAGCATCCGACAGGGCAATCAGCCCCAGCATTTT. Protein: CASIRQGNQPQHF.

The V gene is TRBV7-2, the J gene TRBJ1-6; D is unclear. The germline V gene has CDR1 SGHTA and CDR2 FQGNSA. This CDR3 has 13 residues. The V end was cut by 6 bases, the J end by 3 bases, with 6 bases between. The CDR3 protein is CASSAIYNSPLHF. The CDR3 DNA reads TGTGCCAGCAGTGCGATCTATAATTCACCCCTCCACTTT.

The chain joins TRBV6-1 to TRBJ1-1; D remains unclear. V was cut by 8 bases and J by 2 bases, with 3 bases left in between. The CDR3 spans 10 residues. Germline assignment: CDR1 MNHNS and CDR2 SASEGT. The CDR3 nucleotides read TGTGCCAGCTCTAACACTGAAGCTTTCTTT. Amino acid sequence: CASSNTEAFF.

This chain links TRBV2 with TRBJ2-1; TRBD2 matches 7 bases. Germline CDR1 is SNHLY and CDR2 is FYNNEI. V lost 8 bases and J lost 1; bases outside the gene matches: 5. There are 14 residues in the CDR3. CDR3 region: CASGGTKSYNEQFF. CDR3 nucleotides: TGTGCCAGCGGGGGGACTAAGTCCTACAATGAGCAGTTCTTC. Based on the CDR3 plus reference TRBV2 and TRBJ2-1, the full variable domain is EPEVTQTPSHQVTQMGQEVILRCVPISNHLYFYWYRQILGQKVEFLVSFYNNEISEKSEIFDDQFSVERPDGSNFTLKIRSTKLEDSAMYFCASGGTKSYNEQFFGPGTRLTVL.

The V gene is TRBV5-4, the J gene TRBJ1-3, with 9 bases that match TRBD1. Trimming at V came to 2 bases and at J to 7 bases, leaving 4 bases not matched to a gene. Germline-derived CDR1 and CDR2 are SGHNT and YYREEE (reference sequence). The CDR3 is 14 amino acids. For the CDR3, the DNA is TGTGCCAGCAGCTTTACAGGGGGCGGCAACACCATATATTTT. Its translation: CASSFTGGGNTIYF. Complete variable domain (other parts from reference TRBV5-4 and TRBJ1-3): ETGVTQSPTHLIKTRGQQVTLRCSSQSGHNTVSWYQQALGQGPQFIFQYYREEENGRGNFPPRFSGLQFPNYSSELNVNALELDDSALYLCASSFTGGGNTIYFGEGSWLTVV.

This chain joins TRBV11-2 and TRBJ1-4; TRBD1 matches 8 bases. Looked up from germline, CDR1 is SGHAT and CDR2 is FQNNGV. The CDR3 has 15 amino acids. Trimming at V came to 5 bases and at J to 6 bases, leaving 8 bases not matched to a gene. The CDR3 sequence is CASSRSQGADEKLFF. The CDR3 DNA reads as TGTGCCAGCAGCCGGAGTCAGGGGGCAGATGAAAAACTGTTTTTT.

The rearrangement uses TRBV6-1 and TRBJ2-7, with D maybe TRBD2 (6 bases). The CDR3 consists of 14 residues. The germline CDR1 and CDR2 sequences are MNHNS and SASEGT. V was pared by 2 bases and J by 2 bases, with 10 bases between. The CDR3 DNA follows: TGTGCCAGCAGTGAACTGCGGGGTCCCTACGAGCAGTACTTC. This codes for CASSELRGPYEQYF.

V is TRBV9 and J is TRBJ2-3, with 8 nucleotides matching TRBD2. This CDR3 has 17 residues. Trimming cost V 4 bases and J 1 base; bases outside gene matches: 11. CDR1 and CDR2 (germline): SGDLS, YYNGEE. The CDR3 sequence: CASSSSGGSFGTDTQYF. In DNA form, the CDR3 reads TGTGCCAGCAGCTCAAGCGGGGGTAGTTTCGGCACAGATACGCAGTATTTT.

The J gene is TRBJ2-1, the V gene TRBV6-5; 7 bases line up with TRBD1. The CDR3 extends over 15 amino acids. The germline V gene has CDR1 MNHEY and CDR2 SVGAGI. J gave up 5 bases and V 2 bases, and 6 bases lay outside the gene matches. CDR3: CASSYTGAGHNEQFF. The CDR3, as DNA: TGTGCCAGCAGTTACACAGGGGCCGGTCACAATGAGCAGTTCTTC.

The V call is TRBV18, the J call TRBJ1-1; D is uncertain. The V end was cut by 2 bases, the J end by 3 bases, with 10 bases between. CDR1 is KGHSH and CDR2 is LQKENI in the germline V gene. The CDR3 is 14 amino acids. For the CDR3, the DNA is TGTGCCAGCTCACCAGGAGGGTTTCACACTGAAGCTTTCTTT. It encodes CASSPGGFHTEAFF.

The rearrangement joins TRBV5-4 to TRBJ2-3; 8 bases fit TRBD1. The CDR3 extends over 14 amino acids. The J segment lost 6 bases and the V segment lost 4 bases, leaving 7 bases of the junction unmatched. Germline V gene lookup returns CDR1 SGHNT and CDR2 YYREEE (reference sequence). The CDR3 DNA reads as TGTGCCAGCAGCCTACAGGGGGTGACGGATACGCAGTATTTT. Amino acids: CASSLQGVTDTQYF. The variable domain in full, with the rest retrieved from reference TRBV5-4 and TRBJ2-3, is ETGVTQSPTHLIKTRGQQVTLRCSSQSGHNTVSWYQQALGQGPQFIFQYYREEENGRGNFPPRFSGLQFPNYSSELNVNALELDDSALYLCASSLQGVTDTQYFGPGTRLTVL.

A note on this clone: Other DNA sequences within the sample encode an identical CDR3. The rearrangement uses TRBV5-6 and TRBJ1-4, with D uncertain. The germline V gene encodes CDR1 SGHDT and CDR2 YYEEEE. This CDR3 has 14 residues. Trimming removed 2 bases at V and 0 bases at J, with 5 bases between. The CDR3 spells CASSLLATNEKLFF. In DNA, the CDR3 is TGTGCCAGCAGCTTATTAGCAACTAATGAAAAACTGTTTTTT.

This chain connects TRBV4-1 to TRBJ1-3; the match to TRBD1 covers 7 bases. Germline CDR1 reads MGHRA; CDR2 reads YSYEKL. CDR3 size: 16 residues. Germline trimming cut 0 bases from V and 4 bases from J; bases unmatched to any gene: 6. The CDR3 DNA sequence: TGCGCCAGCAGCCAAGATTCAAGGGGGCTCGGAAACACCATATATTTT. Its translation: CASSQDSRGLGNTIYF.

This chain links TRBV28 with TRBJ1-5; the D gene is possibly TRBD1 (6 bases). V lost 3 bases to trimming and J lost 1 base, with 10 bases between them. CDR3 length: 15 residues. Germline CDR1 reads MDHEN; CDR2 reads SYDVKM. The CDR3 coding sequence is TGTGCCAGCAGTTTTTCCAGGGGAAGCAATCAGCCCCAGCATTTT. Translating it yields CASSFSRGSNQPQHF.